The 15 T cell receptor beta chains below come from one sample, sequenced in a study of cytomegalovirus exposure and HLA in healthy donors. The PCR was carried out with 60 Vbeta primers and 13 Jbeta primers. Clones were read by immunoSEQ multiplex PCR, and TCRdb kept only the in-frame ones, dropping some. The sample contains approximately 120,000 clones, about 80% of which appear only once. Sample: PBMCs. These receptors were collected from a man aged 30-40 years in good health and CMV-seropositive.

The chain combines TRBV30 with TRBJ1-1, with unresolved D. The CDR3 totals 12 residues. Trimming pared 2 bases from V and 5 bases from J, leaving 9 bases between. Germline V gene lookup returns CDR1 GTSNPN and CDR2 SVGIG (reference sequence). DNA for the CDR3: TGTGCCTGGAGTTCAGGTCGGACTGAAGCTTTCTTT. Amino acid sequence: CAWSSGRTEAFF. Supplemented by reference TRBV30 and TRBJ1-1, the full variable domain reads SQTIHQWPATLVQPVGSPLSLECTVEGTSNPNLYWYRQAAGRGLQLLFYSVGIGQISSEVPQNLSASRPQDRQFILSSKKLLLSDSGFYLCAWSSGRTEAFFGQGTRLTVV.

CDR3 residues: CASSEAQRTEAFF. CDR3 in DNA: TGTGCCAGCAGTGAAGCGCAGAGGACTGAAGCTTTCTTT. The chain combines TRBV6-1 with TRBJ1-1; the D is unclear. This CDR3 spans 13 amino acids. CDR1 and CDR2 (germline): MNHNS, SASEGT. The V end lost 0 bases, the J end lost 5 bases, and 7 bases lay between the germline ends.

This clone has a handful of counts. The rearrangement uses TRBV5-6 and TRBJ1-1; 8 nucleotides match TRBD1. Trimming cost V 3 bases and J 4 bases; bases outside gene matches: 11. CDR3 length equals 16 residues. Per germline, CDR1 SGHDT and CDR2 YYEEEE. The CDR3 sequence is CASSSNRGWGGTEAFF. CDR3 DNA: TGTGCCAGCAGCTCTAACAGGGGGTGGGGTGGCACTGAAGCTTTCTTT.

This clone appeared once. The CDR3 loop is CASSMNRNYGYTF. The CDR3 DNA follows: TGTGCCAGTAGTATGAACAGGAACTATGGCTACACCTTC. The chain has TRBV19 and TRBJ1-2; tentative D call: TRBD1 (5 bases). Deletions cut 3 bases from V and 2 bases from J, with 7 bases between. The CDR3 is 13 residues long. CDR1 and CDR2 from the germline V gene are LNHDA and SQIVND (reference sequence).

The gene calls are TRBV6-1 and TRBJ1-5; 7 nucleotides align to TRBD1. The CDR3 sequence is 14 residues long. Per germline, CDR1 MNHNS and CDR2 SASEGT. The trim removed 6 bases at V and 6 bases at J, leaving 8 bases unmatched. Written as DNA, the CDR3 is TGTGCCAGCAGCCTCCAGGGGGATGGTCAGCCCCAGCATTTT. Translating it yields CASSLQGDGQPQHF.

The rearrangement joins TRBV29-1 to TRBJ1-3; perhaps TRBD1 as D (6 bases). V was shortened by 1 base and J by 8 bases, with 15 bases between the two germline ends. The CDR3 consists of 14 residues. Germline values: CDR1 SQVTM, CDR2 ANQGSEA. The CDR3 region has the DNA TGCAGCGTTGAAGGCGGACAGCCTGGGGACACCATATATTTT. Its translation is CSVEGGQPGDTIYF.

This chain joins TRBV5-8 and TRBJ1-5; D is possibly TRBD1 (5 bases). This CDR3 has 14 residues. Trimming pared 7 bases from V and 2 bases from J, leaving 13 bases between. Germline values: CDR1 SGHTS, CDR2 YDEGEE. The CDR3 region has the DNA TGTGCCAGCCGGGACTATGGGGGCAATCAGCCCCAGCATTTT. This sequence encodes CASRDYGGNQPQHF.

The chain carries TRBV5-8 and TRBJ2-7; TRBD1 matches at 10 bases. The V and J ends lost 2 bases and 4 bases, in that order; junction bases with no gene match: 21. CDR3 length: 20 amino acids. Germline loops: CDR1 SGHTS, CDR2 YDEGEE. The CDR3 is CASSLHLRDRGARTFYEQYF. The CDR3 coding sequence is TGTGCCAGCAGCTTACACCTCCGGGACAGGGGAGCAAGAACCTTTTACGAGCAGTACTTC.

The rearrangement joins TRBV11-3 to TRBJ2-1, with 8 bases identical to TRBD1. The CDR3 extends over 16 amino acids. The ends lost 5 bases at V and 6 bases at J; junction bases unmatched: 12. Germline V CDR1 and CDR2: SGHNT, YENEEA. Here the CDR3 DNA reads TGTGCCAGCAGCACTAGCAGGACAGGGAATCTCAATGAGCAGTTCTTC. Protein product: CASSTSRTGNLNEQFF.

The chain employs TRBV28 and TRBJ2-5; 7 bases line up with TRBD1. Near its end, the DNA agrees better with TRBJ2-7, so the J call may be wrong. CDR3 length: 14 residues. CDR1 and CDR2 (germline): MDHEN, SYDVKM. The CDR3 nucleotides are TGTGCCAGCAGTACTATGGGACAGCACTACGAGCAGTACTTC. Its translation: CASSTMGQHYEQYF.

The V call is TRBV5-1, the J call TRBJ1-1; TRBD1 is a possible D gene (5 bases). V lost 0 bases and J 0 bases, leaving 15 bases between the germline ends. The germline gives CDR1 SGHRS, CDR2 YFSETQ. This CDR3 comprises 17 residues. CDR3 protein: CASSLGRQLDMNTEAFF. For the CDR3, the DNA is TGCGCCAGCAGCTTGGGGCGACAGCTCGATATGAACACTGAAGCTTTCTTT.

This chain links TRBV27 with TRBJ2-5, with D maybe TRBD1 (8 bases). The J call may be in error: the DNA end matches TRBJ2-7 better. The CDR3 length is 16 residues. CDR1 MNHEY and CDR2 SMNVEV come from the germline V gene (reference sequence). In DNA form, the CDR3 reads TGTGCCAGCAGTCCGCAGGACAGGGAGGGTGTCGGCGAGCAGTACTTC. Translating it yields CASSPQDREGVGEQYF.

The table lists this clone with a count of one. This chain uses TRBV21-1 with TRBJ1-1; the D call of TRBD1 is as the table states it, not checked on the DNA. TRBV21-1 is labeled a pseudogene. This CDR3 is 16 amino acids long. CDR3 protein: CASSNRDREMNTEAFF. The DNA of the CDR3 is TGTGCCAGCAGCAACCGGGACAGGGAGATGAACACTGAAGCTTTCTTT.

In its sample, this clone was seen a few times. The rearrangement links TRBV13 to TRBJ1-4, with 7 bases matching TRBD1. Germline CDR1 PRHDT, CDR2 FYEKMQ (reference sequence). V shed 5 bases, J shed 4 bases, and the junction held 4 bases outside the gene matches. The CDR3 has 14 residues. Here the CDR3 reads CASSPYRGNEKLFF. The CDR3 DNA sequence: TGTGCCAGCAGCCCCTACAGGGGTAATGAAAAACTGTTTTTT.

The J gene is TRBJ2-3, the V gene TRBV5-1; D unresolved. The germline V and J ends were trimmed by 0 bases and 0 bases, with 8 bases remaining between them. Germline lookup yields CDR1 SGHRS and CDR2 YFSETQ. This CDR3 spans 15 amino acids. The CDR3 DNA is TGCGCCAGCAGCTTGGTGTTGGCTAGCACAGATACGCAGTATTTT. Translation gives CASSLVLASTDTQYF. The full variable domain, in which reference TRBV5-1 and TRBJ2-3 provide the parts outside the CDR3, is KAGVTQTPRYLIKTRGQQVTLSCSPISGHRSVSWYQQTPGQGLQFLFEYFSETQRNKGNFPGRFSGRQFSNSRSEMNVSTLELGDSALYLCASSLVLASTDTQYFGPGTRLTVL.